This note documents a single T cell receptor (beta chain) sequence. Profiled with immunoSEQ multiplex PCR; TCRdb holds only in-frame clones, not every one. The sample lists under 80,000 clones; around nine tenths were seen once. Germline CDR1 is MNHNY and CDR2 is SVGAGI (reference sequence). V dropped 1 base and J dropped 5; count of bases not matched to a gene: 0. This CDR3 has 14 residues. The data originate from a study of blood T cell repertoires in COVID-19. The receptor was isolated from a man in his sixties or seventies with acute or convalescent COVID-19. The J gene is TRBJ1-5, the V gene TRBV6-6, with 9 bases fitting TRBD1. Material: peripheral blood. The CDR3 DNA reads TGTGCCAGCAGTTACTGGACAGGGGATCAGCCCCAGCATTTT. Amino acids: CASSYWTGDQPQHF.